The 28 T cell receptor beta chains listed next were all sequenced from one sample in a study of blood T cell repertoires in COVID-19. Generated by immunoSEQ multiplex PCR, the TCRdb table keeps only in-frame clones and is missing some. This sample has 90,000 to 100,000 clones; about 80% occur once, and the top ten carry roughly 25%. Sequencing was done on a sample of peripheral blood. The receptors were sampled from a man aged 70 or older with acute or convalescent COVID-19.

The chain carries TRBV30 and TRBJ2-1, with 11 bases fitting TRBD2. The length of the CDR3 is 13 residues. Trimming cost V 5 bases and J 7 bases; bases outside gene matches: 4. Germline V gives CDR1 GTSNPN, CDR2 SVGIG (reference sequence). The CDR3 loop reads CAWGASGRNEQFF. CDR3 DNA: TGTGCCTGGGGGGCTAGCGGGAGGAATGAGCAGTTCTTC.

A single count supports this clone. The chain couples TRBV19 to TRBJ1-1; 8 nucleotides match TRBD1. Germline CDR1 LNHDA, CDR2 SQIVND (reference sequence). This CDR3 comprises 15 residues. Germline trimming cut 5 bases from V and 0 bases from J; bases unmatched to any gene: 5. DNA for the CDR3: TGTGCCAGTAGTTCCAGACAGGGGATGAACACTGAAGCTTTCTTT. Its translation is CASSSRQGMNTEAFF.

V usage is TRBV19 and J usage is TRBJ1-5; 8 bases are a match to TRBD1. The V gene's germline CDR1 is LNHDA and CDR2 SQIVND (reference sequence). The CDR3 is made up of 17 amino acids. The trim removed 1 base at V and 2 bases at J, leaving 7 bases unmatched. The CDR3 coding sequence is TGTGCCAGTAGTATAGCTGGACAGGGCCCAGGCAATCAGCCCCAGCATTTT. It yields the protein CASSIAGQGPGNQPQHF.

CDR3 sequence reads: CAWCKGLAGGGNEQYF. CDR3 nucleotide sequence: TGTGCCTGGTGCAAAGGACTAGCGGGAGGAGGGAACGAGCAGTACTTC. This rearrangement joins TRBV30 to TRBJ2-7; 14 nucleotides match TRBD2. The CDR3 is 16 residues long. Germline-derived CDR1 and CDR2 are GTSNPN and SVGIG (reference sequence). The junction had 11 bases not matched to a gene; V was cut back by 5 bases and J by 5 bases.

The genes are TRBV19 and TRBJ1-2; 8 bases align to TRBD1. The CDR3 runs to 16 residues. V was pared by 4 bases and J by 5 bases, with 12 bases of the junction left unmatched. Germline V gene sequence: CDR1 LNHDA, CDR2 SQIVND (reference sequence). This CDR3 reads CASSTAPTGALYGYTF. The CDR3, as DNA: TGTGCCAGTAGTACCGCCCCGACAGGGGCTCTGTATGGCTACACCTTC.

This chain joins TRBV9 and TRBJ2-2, with 11 bases fitting TRBD2. This CDR3 is 16 amino acids long. V lost 4 bases and J lost 4; bases outside the gene matches: 6. Looked up from germline, CDR1 is SGDLS and CDR2 is YYNGEE. Here the CDR3 reads CASSSTSGSSTGELFF. DNA for the CDR3: TGTGCCAGCAGCTCCACTAGCGGGAGTAGCACCGGGGAGCTGTTTTTT.

Written as DNA, the CDR3 is TGTGCCTCCGGGAGTGTAGCCAAAAACATTCAGTACTTC. Its protein product is CASGSVAKNIQYF. The rearrangement joins TRBV28 to TRBJ2-4; a possible D gene is TRBD2 (6 bases). Germline V CDR1 and CDR2: MDHEN, SYDVKM. The V gene lost 11 bases and the J gene lost 0 bases, with 11 bases spanning the gap. This CDR3 is 13 amino acids long.

This chain links TRBV30 with TRBJ1-2, with 7 bases lining up with TRBD1. Germline V gene data show CDR1 as GTSNPN and CDR2 as SVGIG (reference sequence). The CDR3 contains 14 residues. With V trimmed by 2 bases and J by 7 bases, 10 bases remained unmatched. The DNA of the CDR3 is TGTGCCTGGAGTTCATTAGACAGGGTGGGTGGCTACACCTTC. Translation: CAWSSLDRVGGYTF.

Only a few counts were recorded for this clone. The chain recombines TRBV24-1 with TRBJ2-6, with TRBD2 matching over 7 bases. The CDR3 contains 14 residues. With 7 bases clipped from V and 4 bases from J, the junction kept 3 bases outside the gene matches. Germline V gene data show CDR1 as KGHDR and CDR2 as SFDVKD. The CDR3 loop reads CATSPGGGANVLTF. The CDR3 DNA sequence: TGTGCCACCAGCCCGGGGGGAGGGGCCAACGTCCTGACTTTC.

This chain uses TRBV9 with TRBJ1-2; D is possibly TRBD1 (5 bases). The germline V gene has CDR1 SGDLS and CDR2 YYNGEE. The CDR3 is 14 amino acids. V was trimmed by 4 bases and J by 2 bases, leaving 12 bases between them. DNA for the CDR3: TGTGCCAGCAGCCCCCCGTCAGGGAACTATGGCTACACCTTC. Protein product: CASSPPSGNYGYTF. The full variable domain, in which reference TRBV9 and TRBJ1-2 provide the parts outside the CDR3, is DSGVTQTPKHLITATGQRVTLRCSPRSGDLSVYWYQQSLDQGLQFLIQYYNGEERAKGNILERFSAQQFPDLHSELNLSSLELGDSALYFCASSPPSGNYGYTFGSGTRLTVV.

V usage is TRBV6-5 and J usage is TRBJ1-3, with TRBD1 matching over 9 bases. The CDR3 consists of 15 residues. Germline CDR1 MNHEY, CDR2 SVGAGI. V lost 2 bases to trimming and J lost 2 bases; unmatched junction nucleotides: 1. CDR3 sequence: CASSYDRGTGNTIYF. DNA of the CDR3: TGTGCCAGCAGTTACGACAGGGGGACTGGAAACACCATATATTTT.

The V call is TRBV7-2, the J call TRBJ2-7; 13 positions agree with TRBD2. The V segment lost 5 bases and the J segment 6 bases; nucleotides outside the gene matches: 16. Per the germline V gene, CDR1 is SGHTA and CDR2 is FQGNSA. The CDR3 has 18 amino acids. CDR3 sequence reads: CASSVGSPQGTSGVEQYF. CDR3 nucleotide sequence: TGTGCCAGCAGCGTAGGGAGCCCCCAAGGGACTAGCGGGGTCGAGCAGTACTTC. The whole variable domain, remainder taken from reference TRBV7-2 and TRBJ2-7, is GAGVSQSPSNKVTEKGKDVELRCDPISGHTALYWYRQSLGQGLEFLIYFQGNSAPDKSGLPSDRFSAERTGGSVSTLTIQRTQQEDSAVYLCASSVGSPQGTSGVEQYFGPGTRLTVT.

This clone occurred a few times. V and J are TRBV2 and TRBJ2-3; 14 bases are shared with TRBD2. This CDR3 is 13 amino acids long. V was pared by 9 bases and J by 8 bases, with 4 bases of the junction left unmatched. Germline values: CDR1 SNHLY, CDR2 FYNNEI. The CDR3 region is CARGTSGSRTQYF. Written as DNA, the CDR3 is TGTGCCAGGGGGACTAGCGGGAGTCGTACGCAGTATTTT.

This clone turned up a few times. In the same sample, other DNA sequences code for this CDR3. This chain uses TRBV19 with TRBJ2-7; 9 bases map to TRBD2. V dropped 5 bases and J dropped 3; count of bases not matched to a gene: 5. This CDR3 has 14 amino acids. The germline V gene has CDR1 LNHDA and CDR2 SQIVND (reference sequence). CDR3 in DNA: TGTGCCAGTAGTCGAGGACTAGCGAGCTACGAGCAGTACTTC. The encoded protein is CASSRGLASYEQYF.

This chain links TRBV4-1 with TRBJ2-6, with D maybe TRBD2 (6 bases). This CDR3 has 18 residues. V shed 0 bases and J shed 0 bases, with 12 bases lying between them. The germline V gene encodes CDR1 MGHRA and CDR2 YSYEKL. The CDR3 bases are TGCGCCAGCAGCCAAGATATGGTCGGGAGCTCTGGGGCCAACGTCCTGACTTTC. It specifies CASSQDMVGSSGANVLTF.

Only a few counts were recorded for this clone. The CDR3 DNA is TGTGCCAGCAGCTTATATGGCAGGGGGTACCAAGAGACCCAGTACTTC. Translated: CASSLYGRGYQETQYF. This rearrangement joins TRBV13 to TRBJ2-5; 7 bases line up with TRBD1. There are 16 residues in the CDR3. V lost 2 bases to trimming and J lost 0 bases; unmatched junction nucleotides: 6. Germline CDR1 is PRHDT and CDR2 is FYEKMQ (reference sequence).

J is TRBJ1-1 and V is TRBV6-6; D call uncertain. CDR3 size: 14 residues. Germline V gives CDR1 MNHNY, CDR2 SVGAGI (reference sequence). With 4 bases removed from V and 5 bases from J, the gap between germline ends came to 14 bases. For the CDR3, the DNA is TGTGCCAGCAGTTTTTCTATTCCGGAGACTGAAGCTTTCTTT. The encoded protein is CASSFSIPETEAFF.

This chain joins TRBV3-1 (or the pseudogene TRBV3-2) and TRBJ2-5, with 10 bases aligning to TRBD2. Trimming at V came to 4 bases and at J to 5 bases, leaving 10 bases not matched to a gene. The germline V gene has CDR1 LGHDT and CDR2 YNNKEL (reference sequence). The CDR3 sequence is 16 residues long. The CDR3 region has the DNA TGTGCCAGCAGCCTCCCCGGGACTAGCGTAGATGAGACCCAGTACTTC. This encodes CASSLPGTSVDETQYF.

The chain joins TRBV5-1 to TRBJ1-2, with a tentative D call TRBD1 (5 bases). CDR1 SGHRS and CDR2 YFSETQ come from the germline V gene. CDR3 size: 14 residues. V shed 2 bases and J shed 4 bases, with 12 bases lying between them. The CDR3 DNA follows: TGCGCCAGCAGCTTCCTAGGGGAGGGCTATGGCTACACCTTC. Its protein product is CASSFLGEGYGYTF.

This chain joins TRBV27 and TRBJ1-1; 9 nucleotides agree with TRBD1. The length of the CDR3 is 14 residues. With V trimmed by 4 bases and J by 4 bases, 4 bases remained unmatched. From germline, CDR1 is MNHEY and CDR2 SMNVEV (reference sequence). CDR3 in amino acids: CASSSQTGGTEAFF. The CDR3 region has the DNA TGTGCCAGCAGTTCTCAGACAGGGGGCACTGAAGCTTTCTTT.

The J gene is TRBJ1-2, the V gene TRBV19, with D maybe TRBD1 (6 bases). V dropped 3 bases and J dropped 3 bases, with 20 bases sitting between them. The CDR3 contains 17 residues. Germline loops: CDR1 LNHDA, CDR2 SQIVND (reference sequence). CDR3 nucleotides: TGTGCCAGTAGTATCCCATTCAAAACAGGGATGGACTATGGCTACACCTTC. It yields the protein CASSIPFKTGMDYGYTF.

The chain uses TRBV6-5 and TRBJ2-7; TRBD1 agrees at 8 bases. In germline, CDR1 is MNHEY, CDR2 SVGAGI. V lost 7 bases and J lost 8; bases outside the gene matches: 16. CDR3 length: 15 amino acids. Written as DNA, the CDR3 is TGTGCCAGCACCAGTTACTCGGGCAGGGGGCTCCAGCAGTACTTC. Amino acids: CASTSYSGRGLQQYF.

As concerns this clone: The sample holds other DNA sequences that translate to the same CDR3. The V and J genes are TRBV24-1 and TRBJ2-1, with TRBD2 matching 7 bases. V dropped 2 bases and J dropped 0; count of bases not matched to a gene: 3. In germline, CDR1 is KGHDR, CDR2 SFDVKD. The CDR3 length is 16 residues. CDR3 sequence reads: CATSDSSGGSYNEQFF. In DNA, the CDR3 is TGTGCCACCAGTGATTCTAGCGGAGGCTCCTACAATGAGCAGTTCTTC.

The V gene is TRBV19, the J gene TRBJ1-3; TRBD1 matches 10 bases. CDR3 length: 16 residues. Germline lookup yields CDR1 LNHDA and CDR2 SQIVND (reference sequence). J gave up 0 bases and V 4 bases, and 3 bases lay outside the gene matches. CDR3 region: CASSSRQGASGNTIYF. Written as DNA, the CDR3 is TGTGCCAGTAGTAGCAGACAGGGGGCCTCTGGAAACACCATATATTTT.

The chain links TRBV6-6 to TRBJ2-7; 10 bases line up with TRBD1. The CDR3 spans 15 residues. The J segment lost 3 bases and the V segment lost 6 bases, leaving 8 bases of the junction unmatched. Germline V lookup: CDR1 MNHNY, CDR2 SVGAGI (reference sequence). The CDR3 loop is CASRDIGQGVYEQYF. In nucleotides, the CDR3 is TGTGCCAGCAGAGATATTGGACAGGGGGTCTACGAGCAGTACTTC.

The genes are TRBV27 and TRBJ2-3; D may be TRBD1 (5 bases). The V end lost 5 bases, the J end lost 6 bases, and 9 bases lay between the germline ends. CDR1 is MNHEY, CDR2 SMNVEV, per germline (reference sequence). The CDR3 sequence is 12 residues long. The CDR3 bases are TGTGCCAGCAGTACGCAGGGTGATACGCAGTATTTT. It specifies CASSTQGDTQYF.

The chain has TRBV4-3 and TRBJ2-6, with D hard to call. V lost 4 bases to trimming and J lost 6 bases, with 22 bases between them. CDR3 length: 18 amino acids. Germline CDR1 LGHNA, CDR2 YSLEER. The CDR3 region has the DNA TGCGCCAGCAGCCCAGAAGACATCGTCGTACTTCAGGCCAACGTCCTGACTTTC. Protein: CASSPEDIVVLQANVLTF.

The sample holds one count of this clone. The CDR3 nucleotides are TGCGCCAGCAGCTTGGCACCTAGCGGGAGGGAGACCCAGTACTTC. Encoded protein: CASSLAPSGRETQYF. J is TRBJ2-5 and V is TRBV5-1; 11 bases align to TRBD2. Looked up from germline, CDR1 is SGHRS and CDR2 is YFSETQ. V lost 0 bases to trimming and J lost 5 bases; unmatched junction nucleotides: 3. The CDR3 totals 15 residues.